The rows below give T cell receptor beta chains drawn from one sample of a study of blood T cell repertoires in COVID-19. Generated by immunoSEQ multiplex PCR, the TCRdb table keeps only in-frame clones and is missing some. The sample holds 99,000 or so clones, 87% seen once. Material for sequencing was peripheral blood. These receptor sequences come from a man aged 50 to 59 with acute or convalescent COVID-19. Each CDR3 is given with its conserved first and last residue. A D gene is named only where the DNA matches it firmly. The size of a clone is reported for some rows only, either as once, few or many, or as a class for expanded clones.

size	V	J	D	DNA	CDR3
-	TRBV28	TRBJ1-5	TRBD1	TGTGCCAGCGCCTCGGACAGGGAGGTTAATCAGCCCCAGCATTTT	CASASDREVNQPQHF
-	TRBV9	TRBJ1-2	-	TGTGCCAGCAGCGTTACCCTAACCACTAACTATGGCTACACCTTC	CASSVTLTTNYGYTF
-	TRBV11-2	TRBJ2-7	-	TGTGCCAGCAGCATTCGAGCGAGTTCCTACGAGCAGTACTTC	CASSIRASSYEQYF
once	TRBV27	TRBJ2-7	-	TGTGCCAGCGGACAATCAGGGGTCCCCTTAAGGGAGCAGTACTTC	CASGQSGVPLREQYF
-	TRBV7-2	TRBJ1-1	TRBD1	TGTGCCAGCAGCCTTACCAGGACAGGGGGTACTGAAGCTTTCTTT	CASSLTRTGGTEAFF
once	TRBV9	TRBJ1-1	-	TGTGCCAGCAGCGTAGCGGCAGGGGAGGGTACTGAAGCTTTCTTT	CASSVAAGEGTEAFF
-	TRBV11-2	TRBJ2-7	-	TGTGCCAGCAGCTTAGTTACAGATTACGAGCAGTACTTC	CASSLVTDYEQYF
-	TRBV5-6	TRBJ2-1	TRBD2	TGTGCCAGCAGCTTGAAAGCGGGAGGATTCTACAATGAGCAGTTCTTC	CASSLKAGGFYNEQFF
-	TRBV28	TRBJ2-2	-	TGTGCCAGCAGTTCCTGGGCGGGCGGGGCGAACACCGGGGAGCTGTTTTTT	CASSSWAGGANTGELFF
-	TRBV9	TRBJ2-1	-	TGTGCCAGCAGCGCCCTCGGCTCCTACAATGAGCAGTTCTTC	CASSALGSYNEQFF
-	TRBV12-5	TRBJ2-2	-	TGTGCTAGTGGTTCTCCAGTCACCGGGGAGCTGTTTTTT	CASGSPVTGELFF
-	TRBV28	TRBJ2-1	TRBD2	TGTGCCAGCTCCCTACTAGCGGGAGTAAGTTACAATGAGCAGTTCTTC	CASSLLAGVSYNEQFF
-	TRBV28	TRBJ1-1	TRBD1	TGTGCCAGCAGTTTCCGACAGGGCCCGACGTACACTGAAGCTTTCTTT	CASSFRQGPTYTEAFF
-	TRBV5-4	TRBJ2-2	TRBD2	TGTGCCAGCAGCTTGGCGACGGGGGGGGCCGGGGAGCTGTTTTTT	CASSLATGGAGELFF
once	TRBV5-1	TRBJ2-1	-	TGCGCCAGCAGCTTGGCCTCAGGTAGCTCCTACAATGAGCAGTTCTTC	CASSLASGSSYNEQFF
-	TRBV7-8	TRBJ2-2	TRBD2	TGTGCCAGCAGCCCCCACGGGGGGAGGAGCGTCACCGGGGAGCTGTTTTTT	CASSPHGGRSVTGELFF
-	TRBV3-1/TRBV3-2	TRBJ2-5	TRBD2	TGTGCCAGCAGCCAAGATCTTCAGCGGGAGGGACAAGAGACCCAGTACTTC	CASSQDLQREGQETQYF
-	TRBV2	TRBJ2-2	-	TGTGCAGGGAGGGGGGTTAACTCCGGGGAGCTGTTTTTT	CAGRGVNSGELFF
-	TRBV4-1	TRBJ2-1	TRBD2	TGCGCCAGCAGCCAAGTTGGCGGGAGCACGGATGAGCAGTTCTTC	CASSQVGGSTDEQFF
-	TRBV5-1	TRBJ2-3	-	TGCGCCAGCAGCCGCCCCGGGGTAGATACGCAGTATTTT	CASSRPGVDTQYF
-	TRBV7-9	TRBJ1-2	-	TGTGCCAGCAGCTTAGAAAGCGGGACTTATGGCTACACCTTC	CASSLESGTYGYTF
-	TRBV2	TRBJ1-2	-	TGTGCCAGCAGTGTCGGCAGGGGAATTCATGGCTACACCTTC	CASSVGRGIHGYTF
-	TRBV11-2	TRBJ1-2	-	TGTGCCAGCAGCTTAAGACTCCTCGGCTATGGCTACACCTTC	CASSLRLLGYGYTF
-	TRBV6-5	TRBJ2-1	-	TGTGCCAGCAGCGAGGACACCAGCTCCTACAATGAGCAGTTCTTC	CASSEDTSSYNEQFF
-	TRBV29-1	TRBJ2-3	TRBD2	TGCAGCGTCTCCGCCGGGGGACTAGCGGGAGGGCCGAGCACAGATACGCAGTATTTT	CSVSAGGLAGGPSTDTQYF
-	TRBV5-1	TRBJ2-1	-	TGCGCCAGCAGCTTGGGACTCCGAGAGCAGTTCTTC	CASSLGLREQFF
few	TRBV9	TRBJ2-2	TRBD1	TGTGCCAGCAGCGCACGGACAGGGGAAGGGGAGCTGTTTTTT	CASSARTGEGELFF
-	TRBV7-6	TRBJ1-6	-	TGTGCCAGCAGCCAAGGAGCCCTGAAGGGGTATTCACCCCTCCACTTT	CASSQGALKGYSPLHF
-	TRBV5-1	TRBJ1-3	-	TGCGCCAGCAGCTTGGGCGGCTCTGGAAACACCATATATTTT	CASSLGGSGNTIYF
-	TRBV30	TRBJ2-6	TRBD1	TGTGCCTGGAGTCGGACTGACAGGGCTGGGGCCAACGTCCTGACTTTC	CAWSRTDRAGANVLTF
-	TRBV5-6	TRBJ2-1	-	TGTGCCAGCAGCTCCGTCTTGAGGGCTTCCTACAATGAGCAGTTCTTC	CASSSVLRASYNEQFF
once	TRBV28	TRBJ2-3	TRBD2	TGTGCCAGCAGTTTCCCCCCTAGCGGGAGGGCTAGAGATACGCAGTATTTT	CASSFPPSGRARDTQYF
-	TRBV14	TRBJ2-2	TRBD1	TGTGCCAGCAGCCAAATTCGGACAGGCTTGAACACCGGGGAGCTGTTTTTT	CASSQIRTGLNTGELFF
-	TRBV14	TRBJ2-2	TRBD1	TGTGCCAGCAGCGAAAACAGGGGGCTGAACACCGGGGAGCTGTTTTTT	CASSENRGLNTGELFF
-	TRBV5-1	TRBJ2-2	-	TGCGCCAGCAGCTTGGGGCCGAACACCGGGGAGCTGTTTTTT	CASSLGPNTGELFF
-	TRBV5-4	TRBJ2-7	TRBD1	TGTGCCAGCAGGTCCAATGGACAGGGCTACGAGCAGTACTTC	CASRSNGQGYEQYF
-	TRBV10-1	TRBJ2-5	TRBD1	TGCGCCAGCAGTACGAGGGACAGAAAAGAGACCCAGTACTTC	CASSTRDRKETQYF
-	TRBV3-1/TRBV3-2	TRBJ2-7	-	TGTGCCAGCAGCCAAGACCTGACAGGCTCCTACGAGCAGTACTTC	CASSQDLTGSYEQYF
-	TRBV27	TRBJ1-6	TRBD1	TGTGCCAGCACCCTGGGACAGGGTATCGGATCACCCCTCCACTTT	CASTLGQGIGSPLHF
-	TRBV5-1	TRBJ1-6	TRBD1	TGCGCCAGCAGCTTAATGACAGGGGTAGGCTCACCCCTCCACTTT	CASSLMTGVGSPLHF
-	TRBV4-1	TRBJ2-1	-	TGCGCCAGCAGCCAAGATAGAGGGGGAGTGGAGCAGTTCTTC	CASSQDRGGVEQFF
-	TRBV5-1	TRBJ1-4	-	TGCGCCAGCAGCCCCGGTGAGCCAACTAATGAAAAACTGTTTTTT	CASSPGEPTNEKLFF
-	TRBV16	TRBJ2-5	TRBD2	TGTGCCAGCAGCCAGCAACTAGCGGAAGAGACCCAGTACTTC	CASSQQLAEETQYF
-	TRBV28	TRBJ2-1	TRBD1	TGTGCCAGCAGTCCCCCCGGGACAGGGAAGCCCAATGAGCAGTTCTTC	CASSPPGTGKPNEQFF
-	TRBV28	TRBJ1-2	TRBD1	TGTGCCAGCAGTCCTCAGGACAGGGCTTATGGCTACACCTTC	CASSPQDRAYGYTF
-	TRBV24-1	TRBJ1-5	-	TGTGCCACCAGTGAAGGGGGGGATCAGCCCCAGCATTTT	CATSEGGDQPQHF
few	TRBV5-4	TRBJ2-7	TRBD1	TGTGCCAGCAGCTTGGCGGGACAGGGTCCGGGAGAGCAGTACTTC	CASSLAGQGPGEQYF
few	TRBV18	TRBJ1-4	-	TGTGCCAGCTCAACTTACTCGGGGGTTGAAAAACTGTTTTTT	CASSTYSGVEKLFF
-	TRBV5-1	TRBJ2-2	-	TGCGCCAGCAGCTCCCTCACCGGGGAGCTGTTTTTT	CASSSLTGELFF
-	TRBV4-1	TRBJ2-1	TRBD2	TGCGCCAGTGCTCGGGAGGGGCCCTACAATGAGCAGTTCTTC	CASAREGPYNEQFF
-	TRBV10-2	TRBJ1-1	-	TGCGCCAGCAGTGAGTCAACAGGTATCACTGAAGCTTTCTTT	CASSESTGITEAFF
few	TRBV7-8	TRBJ1-1	-	TGTGCCAGCAGCCCCCTAGGGGGCACTGAAGCTTTCTTT	CASSPLGGTEAFF
-	TRBV2	TRBJ2-5	TRBD1	TGTGCCAGCAGTGAGGGGGACAGACTTCCAGAGACCCAGTACTTC	CASSEGDRLPETQYF
-	TRBV30	TRBJ2-1	TRBD2	TGTGCCTGGAGTATCCTAGCGGGATATAATGAGCAGTTCTTC	CAWSILAGYNEQFF
-	TRBV5-1	TRBJ2-1	-	TGCGCCAGCAGCTTTTATACTAGGAATAATGAGCAGTTCTTC	CASSFYTRNNEQFF